This is a list of T cell receptor beta chains from one sample in a study of metastatic and nonmetastatic thyroid tumors. Using MiXCR, TCRdb reanalyzed the PCR reads. Of about 92,000 clones listed, about 15% were seen once; the top ten hold 3% to 4.5%. Material: blood. These receptors were collected from a female donor with papillary thyroid cancer or a benign thyroid nodule (not recorded which). Some clones in this sample may be carry-over from other donors' samples. Both conserved end residues are part of each CDR3. The D gene is left open where the match is weak. Clone size is given for some rows only: seen once, a few or many times, or a class if the clone is expanded.

clone size: many; J gene: TRBJ2-4; D gene: .; V gene: TRBV6-1; CDR3 protein: CASRDAVRPKDF; CDR3 DNA: TGTGCCAGCAGAGACGCCGTCAGGCCCAAGGACTTC
clone size: many; J gene: TRBJ1-2; D gene: .; V gene: TRBV2; CDR3 protein: CASSENSVHYGYTF; CDR3 DNA: TGTGCCAGCAGTGAGAATTCCGTTCACTATGGCTACACCTTC
clone size: many; J gene: TRBJ1-1; D gene: .; V gene: TRBV4-2; CDR3 protein: CASSQDGQPNTEAFF; CDR3 DNA: TGTGCCAGCAGCCAAGATGGACAGCCGAACACTGAAGCTTTCTTT
clone size: few; J gene: TRBJ2-5; D gene: .; V gene: TRBV3-1; CDR3 protein: CASSHPQTSGETQYF; CDR3 DNA: TGTGCCAGCAGCCACCCACAAACTAGTGGAGAGACCCAGTACTTC
clone size: .; J gene: TRBJ2-1; D gene: .; V gene: TRBV4-1; CDR3 protein: CASSQAGGSKNEQFF; CDR3 DNA: TGCGCCAGCAGCCAAGCGGGCGGATCGAAAAATGAGCAGTTCTTC
clone size: many; J gene: TRBJ2-7; D gene: .; V gene: TRBV4-1; CDR3 protein: CAKIARGRYF; CDR3 DNA: TGCGCCAAAATAGCGAGGGGCCGGTACTTC
clone size: many; J gene: TRBJ2-6; D gene: .; V gene: TRBV7-3; CDR3 protein: CASSSDTYSGANVLTF; CDR3 DNA: TGTGCCAGCAGCTCGGACACCTACTCTGGGGCCAACGTCCTGACTTTC
clone size: many; J gene: TRBJ1-5; D gene: .; V gene: TRBV15; CDR3 protein: CATSRDRRENQPQHF; CDR3 DNA: TGTGCCACCAGCAGAGACCGGCGGGAAAATCAGCCCCAGCATTTT
clone size: many; J gene: TRBJ2-7; D gene: .; V gene: TRBV7-3; CDR3 protein: CASSLGYGDHWYF; CDR3 DNA: TGTGCCAGCAGCTTAGGGTACGGGGACCACTGGTACTTC
clone size: many; J gene: TRBJ1-1; D gene: .; V gene: TRBV24-1; CDR3 protein: CATSQGVDTEAFF; CDR3 DNA: TGTGCCACCAGTCAGGGTGTGGACACTGAAGCTTTCTTT
clone size: many; J gene: TRBJ2-5; D gene: TRBD2; V gene: TRBV9; CDR3 protein: CASSTKTSGEQYF; CDR3 DNA: TGTGCCAGCAGCACTAAGACTAGCGGGGAGCAGTACTTC
clone size: many; J gene: TRBJ1-4; D gene: .; V gene: TRBV20-1; CDR3 protein: CSARDPGTSEKLFF; CDR3 DNA: TGCAGTGCTAGAGACCCCGGGACGTCCGAAAAACTGTTTTTT
clone size: .; J gene: TRBJ2-3; D gene: TRBD2; V gene: TRBV20-1; CDR3 protein: CSAPGGSTDTQYF; CDR3 DNA: TGCAGTGCTCCGGGAGGTTCCACAGATACGCAGTATTTT
clone size: many; J gene: TRBJ2-3; D gene: .; V gene: TRBV5-1; CDR3 protein: CASSLEGSTDTQYF; CDR3 DNA: TGCGCCAGCAGCTTGGAAGGTAGCACAGATACGCAGTATTTT
clone size: many; J gene: TRBJ2-7; D gene: .; V gene: TRBV29-1; CDR3 protein: CSVAMAGHEQYF; CDR3 DNA: TGCAGCGTTGCAATGGCAGGCCACGAGCAGTACTTC
clone size: .; J gene: TRBJ1-1; D gene: TRBD1; V gene: TRBV5-5; CDR3 protein: CASTVDRLGTEAFF; CDR3 DNA: TGTGCCAGCACCGTGGACAGGCTGGGCACTGAAGCTTTCTTT
clone size: many; J gene: TRBJ2-7; D gene: TRBD1; V gene: TRBV27; CDR3 protein: CASSLQGAYEQYF; CDR3 DNA: TGTGCCAGCAGTTTACAGGGGGCGTACGAGCAGTACTTC
clone size: many; J gene: TRBJ2-7; D gene: TRBD2; V gene: TRBV11-2; CDR3 protein: CASSFGSGGGSYEQYF; CDR3 DNA: TGTGCCAGCAGCTTTGGAAGCGGGGGAGGTTCCTACGAGCAGTACTTC
clone size: many; J gene: TRBJ2-3; D gene: TRBD2; V gene: TRBV6-5; CDR3 protein: CASSRGLAGFSTDTQYF; CDR3 DNA: TGTGCCAGCTCCCGTGGACTAGCGGGGTTTAGCACAGATACGCAGTATTTT
clone size: many; J gene: TRBJ2-7; D gene: .; V gene: TRBV2; CDR3 protein: CASRSQAYEQYF; CDR3 DNA: TGTGCCAGCAGGTCACAGGCCTACGAGCAGTACTTC
clone size: many; J gene: TRBJ1-1; D gene: .; V gene: TRBV24-1; CDR3 protein: CATSDTGSEAFF; CDR3 DNA: TGTGCCACCAGTGATACCGGTTCTGAAGCTTTCTTT
clone size: many; J gene: TRBJ2-3; D gene: .; V gene: TRBV5-1; CDR3 protein: CASSLNTDTQYF; CDR3 DNA: TGCGCCAGCAGCTTAAACACAGATACGCAGTATTTT
clone size: many; J gene: TRBJ2-1; D gene: .; V gene: TRBV19; CDR3 protein: CASSIVDNYNEQFF; CDR3 DNA: TGTGCCAGTAGTATAGTAGACAACTACAATGAGCAGTTCTTC
clone size: few; J gene: TRBJ2-1; D gene: .; V gene: TRBV2; CDR3 protein: CASTLGDNEQFF; CDR3 DNA: TGTGCCAGCACTCTGGGTGACAATGAGCAGTTCTTC
clone size: .; J gene: TRBJ2-7; D gene: .; V gene: TRBV3-1; CDR3 protein: CANSLVRDGSYEQYF; CDR3 DNA: TGTGCCAACAGCCTCGTGCGGGACGGCTCCTACGAGCAGTACTTC
clone size: many; J gene: TRBJ2-3; D gene: TRBD2; V gene: TRBV28; CDR3 protein: CASSLPSGADTQYF; CDR3 DNA: TGTGCCAGCAGTTTACCCAGCGGGGCCGATACGCAGTATTTT
clone size: many; J gene: TRBJ1-2; D gene: .; V gene: TRBV4-1; CDR3 protein: CASSPRGRNYGYTF; CDR3 DNA: TGCGCCAGCAGCCCCCGGGGAAGAAACTATGGCTACACCTTC
clone size: .; J gene: TRBJ1-6; D gene: .; V gene: TRBV6-2/TRBV6-3; CDR3 protein: CANTRVPPWSPLHF; CDR3 DNA: TGTGCCAACACCCGTGTCCCGCCGTGGTCACCCCTCCACTTT
clone size: many; J gene: TRBJ2-3; D gene: TRBD2; V gene: TRBV3-1; CDR3 protein: CASSQSRGVSSTDTQYF; CDR3 DNA: TGTGCCAGCAGCCAATCCCGGGGGGTCTCCTCGACAGATACGCAGTATTTT
clone size: many; J gene: TRBJ2-3; D gene: .; V gene: TRBV27; CDR3 protein: CASHRVEPARTDTQYF; CDR3 DNA: TGTGCCAGCCACCGAGTGGAGCCGGCCCGCACAGATACGCAGTATTTT
clone size: many; J gene: TRBJ2-5; D gene: TRBD2; V gene: TRBV20-1; CDR3 protein: CSARDRLAGGQETQYF; CDR3 DNA: TGCAGTGCTAGAGATCGACTAGCGGGGGGCCAAGAGACCCAGTACTTC
clone size: many; J gene: TRBJ2-2; D gene: .; V gene: TRBV10-2; CDR3 protein: CASSESWGVKNGELFF; CDR3 DNA: TGCGCCAGCAGTGAGTCTTGGGGGGTGAAAAACGGGGAGCTGTTTTTT
clone size: many; J gene: TRBJ2-7; D gene: .; V gene: TRBV5-4; CDR3 protein: CASSQGGESYEQYF; CDR3 DNA: TGTGCCAGCAGCCAGGGGGGAGAGTCCTACGAGCAGTACTTC
clone size: few; J gene: TRBJ1-5; D gene: .; V gene: TRBV12-3/TRBV12-4; CDR3 protein: CASMGPYQPQHF; CDR3 DNA: TGTGCCAGCATGGGGCCGTATCAGCCCCAGCATTTT
clone size: many; J gene: TRBJ1-1; D gene: .; V gene: TRBV14; CDR3 protein: CASSPFSAGNTEAFF; CDR3 DNA: TGTGCCAGCAGCCCTTTCTCGGCGGGGAACACTGAAGCTTTCTTT
clone size: many; J gene: TRBJ2-1; D gene: .; V gene: TRBV7-3; CDR3 protein: CASSPTGSNNEQFF; CDR3 DNA: TGTGCCAGCAGCCCCACCGGGAGCAACAATGAGCAGTTCTTC
clone size: many; J gene: TRBJ2-3; D gene: .; V gene: TRBV18; CDR3 protein: CASSPADTQYF; CDR3 DNA: TGTGCCAGCTCACCAGCGGATACGCAGTATTTT
clone size: .; J gene: TRBJ2-3; D gene: TRBD2; V gene: TRBV4-2; CDR3 protein: CASSPATSGGHTDTQYF; CDR3 DNA: TGTGCCAGCAGCCCCGCGACTAGCGGGGGGCACACAGATACGCAGTATTTT
clone size: many; J gene: TRBJ1-2; D gene: TRBD1; V gene: TRBV4-1; CDR3 protein: CASSQVRGQGPSDGYTF; CDR3 DNA: TGCGCCAGCAGCCAAGTACGTGGACAGGGGCCCTCCGATGGCTACACCTTC
clone size: many; J gene: TRBJ2-1; D gene: .; V gene: TRBV5-1; CDR3 protein: CASSGTGGGEQFF; CDR3 DNA: TGCGCCAGCAGCGGCACAGGGGGAGGGGAGCAGTTCTTC
clone size: many; J gene: TRBJ2-5; D gene: .; V gene: TRBV7-8; CDR3 protein: CASSSVGRETQYF; CDR3 DNA: TGTGCCAGCAGCTCAGTCGGCCGGGAGACCCAGTACTTC
clone size: few; J gene: TRBJ2-5; D gene: .; V gene: TRBV5-6; CDR3 protein: CASSLVAGRSQETQYF; CDR3 DNA: TGTGCCAGCAGCTTGGTGGCCGGACGTTCCCAAGAGACCCAGTACTTC
clone size: .; J gene: TRBJ2-3; D gene: TRBD2; V gene: TRBV6-2/TRBV6-3; CDR3 protein: CASSYGGNSGAGDTQYF; CDR3 DNA: TGTGCCAGCAGTTACGGAGGGAATAGCGGGGCGGGGGATACGCAGTATTTT
clone size: many; J gene: TRBJ1-6; D gene: .; V gene: TRBV6-1; CDR3 protein: CASTRGRSPLHF; CDR3 DNA: TGTGCCAGCACACGCGGACGCTCACCCCTCCACTTT
clone size: many; J gene: TRBJ2-7; D gene: TRBD1; V gene: TRBV2; CDR3 protein: CASRADRAGQYF; CDR3 DNA: TGTGCCAGCAGGGCGGACAGGGCCGGGCAGTACTTC
clone size: many; J gene: TRBJ1-4; D gene: .; V gene: TRBV7-9; CDR3 protein: CASSLRSGAPEKLFF; CDR3 DNA: TGTGCCAGCAGCTTACGGTCAGGGGCGCCTGAAAAACTGTTTTTT
clone size: many; J gene: TRBJ2-2; D gene: TRBD1; V gene: TRBV19; CDR3 protein: CASSGTVATGELFF; CDR3 DNA: TGTGCCAGTAGCGGGACAGTAGCAACCGGGGAGCTGTTTTTT
clone size: many; J gene: TRBJ1-1; D gene: .; V gene: TRBV7-3; CDR3 protein: CASSLIAGNTEAFF; CDR3 DNA: TGTGCCAGCAGCTTAATAGCAGGGAACACTGAAGCTTTCTTT
clone size: many; J gene: TRBJ1-1; D gene: TRBD1; V gene: TRBV11-1; CDR3 protein: CASSLEGLPGQGPEAFF; CDR3 DNA: TGTGCCAGCAGCTTAGAGGGCCTTCCGGGACAGGGGCCTGAAGCTTTCTTT
clone size: many; J gene: TRBJ2-7; D gene: .; V gene: TRBV11-2; CDR3 protein: CASSGEVRGVPYEQYF; CDR3 DNA: TGTGCCAGCAGCGGTGAGGTGAGGGGGGTCCCCTACGAGCAGTACTTC